This T cell receptor (beta chain) stems from a study of blood T cell repertoires in COVID-19. Profiled with immunoSEQ multiplex PCR; TCRdb holds only in-frame clones, not every one. The table shows 150,000 to 200,000 clones, with 70% to 90% occurring only once. Germline V gene lookup returns CDR1 GTSNPN and CDR2 SVGIG (reference sequence). The CDR3 consists of 14 residues. Trimming shortened V by 3 bases and J by 2 bases, and 11 bases separated the two germline ends. The sample taken for sequencing was peripheral blood. This clonotype was obtained from a man between 45 and 60 years old with active or convalescent COVID-19. The gene calls are TRBV30 and TRBJ1-3; D unclear. CDR3 nucleotide sequence: TGTGCCTGGAGCCTGTTGCCGGCTGGAAACACCATATATTTT. Translation gives CAWSLLPAGNTIYF.